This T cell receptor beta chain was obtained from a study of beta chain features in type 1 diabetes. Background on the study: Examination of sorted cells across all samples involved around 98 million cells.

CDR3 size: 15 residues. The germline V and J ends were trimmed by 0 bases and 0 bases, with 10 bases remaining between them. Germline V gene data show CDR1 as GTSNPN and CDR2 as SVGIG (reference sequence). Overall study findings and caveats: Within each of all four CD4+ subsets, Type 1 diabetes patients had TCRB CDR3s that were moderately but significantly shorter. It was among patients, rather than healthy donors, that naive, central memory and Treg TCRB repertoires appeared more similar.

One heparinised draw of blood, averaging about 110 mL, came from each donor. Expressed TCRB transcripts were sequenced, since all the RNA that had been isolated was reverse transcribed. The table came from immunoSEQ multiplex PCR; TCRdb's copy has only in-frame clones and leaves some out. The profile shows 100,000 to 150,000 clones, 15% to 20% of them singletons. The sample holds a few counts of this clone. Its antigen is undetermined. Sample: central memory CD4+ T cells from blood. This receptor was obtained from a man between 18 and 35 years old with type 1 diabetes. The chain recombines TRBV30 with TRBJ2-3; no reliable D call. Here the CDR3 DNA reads TGTGCCTGGAGTGTTTGGAGCCCTAGCACAGATACGCAGTATTTT. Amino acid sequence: CAWSVWSPSTDTQYF.